This T cell receptor beta chain came from a study of PD-1 blockade in classical Hodgkin lymphoma. Looking at the study overall: Nivolumab dosed at 3 mg/kg went to patients intravenously every 2 weeks. Whole-study findings and limits: A significant rise in TCR diversity by C4D1 was seen for CD4+ but not CD8+ cells. Factors driving the repertoire differences, possibly disease activity or prior therapy, remain undefined.

Every one of the patients relapsed after autologous stem cell transplantation (brentuximab vedotin exposure was variable). Complete response, partial response or progressive disease was recorded as best response. The V end lost 0 bases, the J end lost 7 bases, and 13 bases lay between the germline ends. Germline V CDR1 and CDR2: SNHLY, FYNNEI. The CDR3 is 15 residues long. This table comes from immunoSEQ multiplex PCR, and its TCRdb copy is limited to in-frame clones, with some not included. The sample holds approximately 150,000 clones, approximately 81% seen once. Concerning this clone: The antigen is undetermined.

The rearrangement joins TRBV2 to TRBJ2-1; TRBD2 might be the D (6 bases). This sequence was found in a human donor with classical Hodgkin lymphoma. Source: peripheral blood mononuclear cells (PBMCs), taken before the second cycle of nivolumab. This CDR3 reads CASSEARLAWNEQFF. CDR3 DNA: TGTGCCAGCAGTGAAGCTAGGCTAGCGTGGAATGAGCAGTTCTTC. Complete variable domain (other parts from reference TRBV2 and TRBJ2-1): EPEVTQTPSHQVTQMGQEVILRCVPISNHLYFYWYRQILGQKVEFLVSFYNNEISEKSEIFDDQFSVERPDGSNFTLKIRSTKLEDSAMYFCASSEARLAWNEQFFGPGTRLTVL.